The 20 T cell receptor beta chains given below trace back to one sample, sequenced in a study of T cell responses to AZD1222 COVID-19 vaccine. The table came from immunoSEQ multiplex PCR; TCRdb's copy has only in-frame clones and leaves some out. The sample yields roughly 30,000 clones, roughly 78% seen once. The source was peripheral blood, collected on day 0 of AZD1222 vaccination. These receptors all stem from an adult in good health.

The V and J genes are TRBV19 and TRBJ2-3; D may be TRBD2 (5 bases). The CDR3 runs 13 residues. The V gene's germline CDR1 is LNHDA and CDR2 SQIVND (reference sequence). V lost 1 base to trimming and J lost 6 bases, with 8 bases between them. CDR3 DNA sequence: TGTGCCAGTAGTATAGCGGGATCTGATACGCAGTATTTT. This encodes CASSIAGSDTQYF.

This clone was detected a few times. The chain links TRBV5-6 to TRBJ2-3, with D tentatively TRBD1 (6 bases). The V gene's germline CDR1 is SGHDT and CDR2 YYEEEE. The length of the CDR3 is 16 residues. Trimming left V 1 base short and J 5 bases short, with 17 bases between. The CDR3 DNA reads TGTGCCAGCAGCTTGAGCAATTCAGGGGCCGTAGATACGCAGTATTTT. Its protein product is CASSLSNSGAVDTQYF.

This CDR3 is CASSLGREGAFF. Written as DNA, the CDR3 is TGCGCCAGCAGCTTGGGCAGGGAGGGAGCTTTCTTT. The chain recombines TRBV5-1 with TRBJ1-1, with D maybe TRBD1 (5 bases). The CDR3 consists of 12 residues. V dropped 0 bases and J dropped 10 bases, with 10 bases sitting between them. Germline CDR1 SGHRS, CDR2 YFSETQ.

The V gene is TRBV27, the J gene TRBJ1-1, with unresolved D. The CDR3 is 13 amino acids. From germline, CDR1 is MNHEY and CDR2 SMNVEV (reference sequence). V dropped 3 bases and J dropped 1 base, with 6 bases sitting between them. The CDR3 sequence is CASSLKENTEAFF. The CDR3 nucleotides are TGTGCCAGCAGTTTGAAGGAGAACACTGAAGCTTTCTTT.

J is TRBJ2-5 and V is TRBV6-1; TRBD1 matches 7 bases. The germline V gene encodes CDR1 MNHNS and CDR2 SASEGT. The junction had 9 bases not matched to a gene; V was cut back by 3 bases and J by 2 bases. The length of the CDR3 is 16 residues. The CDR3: CASSEMAGGPQETQYF. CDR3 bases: TGTGCCAGCAGTGAGATGGCAGGGGGACCGCAAGAGACCCAGTACTTC.

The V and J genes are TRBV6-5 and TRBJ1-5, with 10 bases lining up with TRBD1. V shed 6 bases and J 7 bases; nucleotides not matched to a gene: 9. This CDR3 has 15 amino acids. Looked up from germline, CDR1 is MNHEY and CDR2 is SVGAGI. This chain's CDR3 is CASRRGTGAEQPQHF. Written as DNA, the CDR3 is TGTGCCAGCAGGAGGGGGACAGGGGCCGAGCAGCCCCAGCATTTT.

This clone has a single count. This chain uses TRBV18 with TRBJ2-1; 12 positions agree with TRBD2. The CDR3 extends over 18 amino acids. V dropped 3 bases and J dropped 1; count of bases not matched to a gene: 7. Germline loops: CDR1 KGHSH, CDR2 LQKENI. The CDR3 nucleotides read TGTGCCAGCTCACCTAATTCTGGACTAGCGGGATCCTACAATGAGCAGTTCTTC. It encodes CASSPNSGLAGSYNEQFF.

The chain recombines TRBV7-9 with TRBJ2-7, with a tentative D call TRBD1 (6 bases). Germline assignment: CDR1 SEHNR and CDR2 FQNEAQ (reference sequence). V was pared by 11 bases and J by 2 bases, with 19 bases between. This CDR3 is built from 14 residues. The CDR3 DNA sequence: TGTGCCGTCGGCACAGGGTCCGAAGCCTACGAGCAGTACTTC. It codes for CAVGTGSEAYEQYF.

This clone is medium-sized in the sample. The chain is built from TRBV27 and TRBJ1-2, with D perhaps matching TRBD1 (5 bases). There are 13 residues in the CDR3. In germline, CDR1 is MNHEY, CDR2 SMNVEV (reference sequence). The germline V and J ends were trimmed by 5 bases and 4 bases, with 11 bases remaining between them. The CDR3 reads CASSPTASYGYTF. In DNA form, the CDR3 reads TGTGCCAGCAGTCCGACAGCTTCCTATGGCTACACCTTC.

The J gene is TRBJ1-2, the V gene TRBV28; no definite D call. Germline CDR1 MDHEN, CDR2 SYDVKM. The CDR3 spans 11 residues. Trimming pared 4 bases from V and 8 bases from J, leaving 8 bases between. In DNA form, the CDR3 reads TGTGCCAGCAGTTCAGCCCAAGGCTACACCTTC. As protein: CASSSAQGYTF.

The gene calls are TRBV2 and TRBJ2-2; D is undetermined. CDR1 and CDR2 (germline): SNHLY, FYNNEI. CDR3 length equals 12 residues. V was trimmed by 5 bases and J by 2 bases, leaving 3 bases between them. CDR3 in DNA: TGTGCCAGCAGTCACAACACCGGGGAGCTGTTTTTT. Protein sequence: CASSHNTGELFF.

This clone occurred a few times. CDR3 region: CASTTDISYNSPLHF. Here the CDR3 DNA reads TGTGCCAGCACCACAGACATCTCCTATAATTCACCCCTCCACTTT. The chain recombines TRBV2 with TRBJ1-6; D is ambiguous. Germline values: CDR1 SNHLY, CDR2 FYNNEI. The V and J ends lost 7 bases and 0 bases respectively, with 10 bases between them. The CDR3 has 15 amino acids.

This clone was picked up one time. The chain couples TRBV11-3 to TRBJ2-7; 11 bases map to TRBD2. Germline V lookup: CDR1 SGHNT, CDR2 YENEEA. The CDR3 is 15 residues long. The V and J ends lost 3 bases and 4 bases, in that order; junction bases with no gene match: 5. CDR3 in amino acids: CASSFGTSGFYEQYV. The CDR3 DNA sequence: TGTGCCAGCAGCTTCGGGACTAGCGGTTTTTACGAGCAGTACGTC.

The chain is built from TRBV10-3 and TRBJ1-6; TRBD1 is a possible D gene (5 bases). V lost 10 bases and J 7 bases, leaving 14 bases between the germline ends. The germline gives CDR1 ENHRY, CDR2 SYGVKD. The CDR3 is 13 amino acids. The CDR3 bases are TGTGCCAGTAGACAGTCGTTGAATTCACCCCTCCACTTT. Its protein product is CASRQSLNSPLHF.

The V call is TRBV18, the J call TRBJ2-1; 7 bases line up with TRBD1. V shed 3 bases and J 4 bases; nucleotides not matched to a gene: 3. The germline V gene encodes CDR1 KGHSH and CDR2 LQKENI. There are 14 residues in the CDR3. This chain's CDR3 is CASSPTGFYNEQFF. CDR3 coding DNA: TGTGCCAGCTCACCGACAGGGTTTTACAATGAGCAGTTCTTC.

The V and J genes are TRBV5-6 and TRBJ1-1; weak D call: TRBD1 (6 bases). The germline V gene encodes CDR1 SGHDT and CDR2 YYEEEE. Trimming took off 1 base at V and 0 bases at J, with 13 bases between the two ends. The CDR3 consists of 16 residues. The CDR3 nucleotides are TGTGCCAGCAGCTTGTTGGGGGCAGGGGTGAACACTGAAGCTTTCTTT. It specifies CASSLLGAGVNTEAFF.

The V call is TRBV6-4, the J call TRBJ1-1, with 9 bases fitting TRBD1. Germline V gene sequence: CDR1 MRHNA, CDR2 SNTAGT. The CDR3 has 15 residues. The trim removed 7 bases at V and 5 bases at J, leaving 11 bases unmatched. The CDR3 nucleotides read TGTGCCAGCAAGCGACAGGGGGGTGATAGGACTGAAGCTTTCTTT. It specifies CASKRQGGDRTEAFF.

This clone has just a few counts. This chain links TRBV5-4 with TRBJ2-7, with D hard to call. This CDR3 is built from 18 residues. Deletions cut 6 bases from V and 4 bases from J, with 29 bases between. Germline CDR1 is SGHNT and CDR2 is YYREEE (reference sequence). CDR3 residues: CASKSVRWSLGGFYEQYF. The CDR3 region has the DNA TGTGCCAGCAAATCGGTGCGCTGGTCTCTCGGTGGGTTTTACGAGCAGTACTTC.

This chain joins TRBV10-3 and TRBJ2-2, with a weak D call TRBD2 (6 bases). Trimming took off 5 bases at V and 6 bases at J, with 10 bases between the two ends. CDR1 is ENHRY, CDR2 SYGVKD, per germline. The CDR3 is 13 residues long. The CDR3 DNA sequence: TGTGCCATCAGTATAACGGGGGCCGGGGAGCTGTTTTTT. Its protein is CAISITGAGELFF.

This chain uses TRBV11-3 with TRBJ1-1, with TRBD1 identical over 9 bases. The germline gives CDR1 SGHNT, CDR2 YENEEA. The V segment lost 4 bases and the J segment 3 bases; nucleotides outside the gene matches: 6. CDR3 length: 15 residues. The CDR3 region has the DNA TGTGCCAGCAGCTCGGGACAGGGAGGACACACTGAAGCTTTCTTT. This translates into CASSSGQGGHTEAFF.